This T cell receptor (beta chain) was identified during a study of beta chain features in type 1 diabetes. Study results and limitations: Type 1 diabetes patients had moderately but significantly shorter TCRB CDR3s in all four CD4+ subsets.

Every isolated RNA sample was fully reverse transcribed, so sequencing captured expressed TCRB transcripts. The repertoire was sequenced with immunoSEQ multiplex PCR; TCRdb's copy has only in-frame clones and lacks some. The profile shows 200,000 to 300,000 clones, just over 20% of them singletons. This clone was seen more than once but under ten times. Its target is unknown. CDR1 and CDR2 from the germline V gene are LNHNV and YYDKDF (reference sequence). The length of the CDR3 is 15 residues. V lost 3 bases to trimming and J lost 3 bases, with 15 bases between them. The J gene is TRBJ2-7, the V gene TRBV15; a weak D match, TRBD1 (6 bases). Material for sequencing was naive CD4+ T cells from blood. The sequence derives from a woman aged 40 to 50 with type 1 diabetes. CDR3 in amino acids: CATSRGAVGNYEQYF. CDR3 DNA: TGTGCCACCAGCAGGGGGGCAGTTGGGAACTACGAGCAGTACTTC.